The sequence of this T cell receptor beta chain was determined in a study of early T cells in non-severe SARS-CoV-2 infection. Study-level background: Sequencing used unsorted whole-blood bulk RNA, so chains lack pairing. Regarding the study as a whole: Database matching using VDJdb favored anti-spike CD8 responses, with private and CD4 specificities left missing.

Unique molecular identifiers were affixed to single, distinct cDNA molecules. One entry per CDR3 protein, called by TCRdb with MiXCR from the 5' RACE reads. This table has 20,000 to 25,000 distinct CDR3 sequences, 4.5% appearing once. This CDR3 region has 14 residues. V gave up 4 bases and J gave up 5 bases; unmatched junction bases: 7. The germline CDR1 and CDR2 sequences are DFQATT and SNEGSKA (reference sequence). This clonotype has more than one count but fewer than ten. Its cognate antigen is unknown. The chain recombines TRBV20-1 with TRBJ2-7; TRBD1 matches at 11 bases. The sample was whole blood. This TCR was recovered from an adult who was a healthcare worker with PCR-confirmed SARS-CoV-2 infection or an uninfected control (not recorded which). This CDR3 is CSATTGTGGHEQYF. DNA for the CDR3: TGCAGTGCTACAACCGGGACAGGGGGGCACGAGCAGTACTTC.